This T cell receptor beta chain was documented in a study of cytomegalovirus exposure and HLA in healthy donors. Across the whole study: T cells numbering about 200 million yielded more than 95 million unique TCR beta sequences in an earlier analysis. The study, taken as a whole, reports: DRB1 had the most TCR associations and HLA-C the fewest, a later analysis found, with rates varying by HLA locus. Rarity marked most TCR sequences, yet some public TCRs occurred in many donors.

The CDR3 extends over 15 amino acids. CDR1 and CDR2 (germline): SGHRS, YFSETQ. Trimming took 0 bases from V and 5 from J, leaving 15 bases between them. It was with 60 Vbeta and 13 Jbeta primers that the PCR ran. Using immunoSEQ multiplex PCR, the repertoire was profiled, and TCRdb retains in-frame clones only, with some absent. Of 110,000 to 150,000 clones listed, 77% are singletons. With respect to this clone: Its cognate antigen is unknown.

The chain is built from TRBV5-1 and TRBJ2-7; perhaps TRBD1 as D (6 bases). Sequenced sample: PBMCs. This TCR was recovered from a female donor in good health and CMV-seronegative. CDR3 protein: CASSLAQGLVNEQYF. CDR3 nucleotide sequence: TGCGCCAGCAGCTTGGCCCAGGGGCTTGTGAACGAGCAGTACTTC.